The T cell receptor beta chain described here comes from a study of blood T cell repertoires in COVID-19. Study at large: From the United States, Italy and Spain came samples of acute and convalescent COVID-19. T cells, B-cell-depleted T cells, or PBMCs provided the cDNA or gDNA that served as material.

Losses at the gene ends were 4 bases for V and 5 bases for J; bases not matched to a gene: 7. The CDR3 has 15 amino acids. Per the germline V gene, CDR1 is SGHRS and CDR2 is YFSETQ. Per the authors' pipeline: Estimates of nucleated cell counts were drawn from the amplification of reference gene primers. The method was immunoSEQ multiplex PCR; TCRdb's version includes in-frame clones alone and lacks a portion of them. V and J calls plus clone size are reproduced from that table; the DNA served to infer D and trimming. The sample carries some 530,000 clones, 75% to 90% recorded once. Sequencing was performed on peripheral blood. The chain has TRBV5-1 and TRBJ2-1; the match to TRBD2 covers 9 bases. The source of this sequence is a human donor in a cohort sampled during active COVID-19. The CDR3 spells CASSNSGRLDNEQFF. In DNA form, the CDR3 reads TGCGCCAGCAGCAATAGCGGGAGACTCGACAATGAGCAGTTCTTC. The full variable domain, in which reference TRBV5-1 and TRBJ2-1 provide the parts outside the CDR3, is KAGVTQTPRYLIKTRGQQVTLSCSPISGHRSVSWYQQTPGQGLQFLFEYFSETQRNKGNFPGRFSGRQFSNSRSEMNVSTLELGDSALYLCASSNSGRLDNEQFFGPGTRLTVL.